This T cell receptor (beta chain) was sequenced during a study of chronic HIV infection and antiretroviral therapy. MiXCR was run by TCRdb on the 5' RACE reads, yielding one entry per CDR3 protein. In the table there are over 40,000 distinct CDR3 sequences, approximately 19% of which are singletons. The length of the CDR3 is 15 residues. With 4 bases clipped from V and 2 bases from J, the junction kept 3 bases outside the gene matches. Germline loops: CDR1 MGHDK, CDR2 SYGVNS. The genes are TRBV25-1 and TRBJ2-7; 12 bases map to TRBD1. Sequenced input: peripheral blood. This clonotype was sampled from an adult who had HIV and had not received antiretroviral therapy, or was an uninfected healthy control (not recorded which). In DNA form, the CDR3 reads TGTGCCAGCAGTGCCGGGACAGGGGGCCCCTACGAGCAGTACTTC. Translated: CASSAGTGGPYEQYF.